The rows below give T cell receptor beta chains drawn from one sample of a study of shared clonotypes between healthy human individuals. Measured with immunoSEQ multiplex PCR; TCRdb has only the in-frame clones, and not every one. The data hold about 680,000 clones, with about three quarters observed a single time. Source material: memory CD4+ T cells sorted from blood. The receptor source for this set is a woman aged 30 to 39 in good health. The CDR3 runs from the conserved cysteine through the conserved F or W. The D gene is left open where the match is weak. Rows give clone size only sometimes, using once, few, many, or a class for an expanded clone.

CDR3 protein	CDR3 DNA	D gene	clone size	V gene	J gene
CASSRLGGRFDEQFF	TGCGCCAGCAGCAGGTTAGGCGGGAGATTCGATGAGCAGTTCTTC	TRBD2	NA	TRBV5-1	TRBJ2-1
CASSLSPYTSGVQETQYF	TGTGCCAGCAGCTTAAGCCCCTATACTAGCGGGGTTCAAGAGACCCAGTACTTC	TRBD2	NA	TRBV11-2	TRBJ2-5
CASSTDWTGSTDTQYF	TGTGCCAGCAGCACAGACTGGACAGGCAGCACAGATACGCAGTATTTT	TRBD1	NA	TRBV9	TRBJ2-3
CASSPVGSARSNQPQHF	TGTGCCAGCAGCCCGGTGGGGTCGGCTCGTAGCAATCAGCCCCAGCATTTT	NA	NA	TRBV28	TRBJ1-5
CAISESDGGGNEQYF	TGTGCCATCAGTGAGTCTGATGGAGGAGGGAACGAGCAGTACTTC	NA	NA	TRBV10-3	TRBJ2-7
CASSLGEANYGYTF	TGCGCCAGCAGCCTGGGGGAAGCTAACTATGGCTACACCTTC	NA	NA	TRBV5-1	TRBJ1-2
CASSQGSGGRNEQFF	TGTGCCAGCAGCCAAGGATCAGGGGGCAGGAATGAGCAGTTCTTC	TRBD1	NA	TRBV4-2	TRBJ2-1
CASDKTGGQETQYF	TGTGCCAGCGACAAGACAGGGGGCCAAGAGACCCAGTACTTC	TRBD1	NA	TRBV2	TRBJ2-5
CASSEGGGSDEQYF	TGTGCCAGCAGTGAAGGGGGGGGCTCGGACGAGCAGTACTTC	NA	NA	TRBV6-1	TRBJ2-7
CASSTRQGARTGELFF	TGTGCCAGCAGCACCCGACAGGGGGCGCGCACCGGGGAGCTGTTTTTT	TRBD1	NA	TRBV7-6	TRBJ2-2
CASSRDRGYEQYF	TGTGCCAGCTCACGGGACAGGGGCTACGAGCAGTACTTC	TRBD1	NA	TRBV18	TRBJ2-7
CASSMGTDTQYF	TGTGCCAGTAGTATGGGAACAGATACGCAGTATTTT	NA	few	TRBV19	TRBJ2-3
CASSRGQPSDTQYF	TGTGCCAGCAGCAGAGGACAGCCATCAGATACGCAGTATTTT	NA	few	TRBV2	TRBJ2-3
CASSRDLSSYEQYF	TGCGCCAGCAGCCGGGACCTAAGTTCGTACGAGCAGTACTTC	NA	NA	TRBV10-1	TRBJ2-7
CASSFGGPETEAFF	TGCGCCAGCAGCTTCGGGGGCCCAGAGACTGAAGCTTTCTTT	NA	NA	TRBV5-1	TRBJ1-1
CASSHPGQGRYGYTF	TGTGCCAGTAGTCACCCGGGACAGGGAAGATATGGCTACACCTTC	TRBD1	NA	TRBV19	TRBJ1-2
CASSLLSLRGNYEQYF	TGTGCCAGCAGTTTATTGTCGCTACGAGGGAACTACGAGCAGTACTTC	NA	NA	TRBV27	TRBJ2-7
CASSPDRRMNTEAFF	TGTGCCAGCTCACCGGACAGGAGAATGAACACTGAAGCTTTCTTT	TRBD1	few	TRBV18	TRBJ1-1
CASSLARGPDTQYF	TGCGCCAGCAGCTTGGCCAGGGGTCCAGATACGCAGTATTTT	NA	few	TRBV5-1	TRBJ2-3
CASSLSDYEQYF	TGTGCCAGCAGCTTGTCGGACTACGAGCAGTACTTC	NA	NA	TRBV5-5	TRBJ2-7
CASSLAGGQQKLFF	TGTGCCAGCAGCTTAGCAGGAGGACAGCAAAAACTGTTTTTT	NA	NA	TRBV7-8	TRBJ1-4
CASSRVAGVQETQYF	TGCGCCAGCAGTAGGGTAGCGGGAGTCCAAGAGACCCAGTACTTC	TRBD2	NA	TRBV5-1	TRBJ2-5
CASSPRLSSYNEQFF	TGTGCCAGCAGCCCCCGACTAAGCTCCTACAATGAGCAGTTCTTC	NA	NA	TRBV7-9	TRBJ2-1
CASSIQVQETQYF	TGTGCCAGTAGTATCCAGGTACAAGAGACCCAGTACTTC	NA	NA	TRBV19	TRBJ2-5
CAWSDDMGDSPLHF	TGTGCCTGGAGCGATGACATGGGGGATTCACCCCTCCACTTT	NA	NA	TRBV30	TRBJ1-6
CASTRQGGNEQFF	TGTGCCAGCACCAGACAGGGTGGCAATGAGCAGTTCTTC	TRBD1	NA	TRBV9	TRBJ2-1
CASSYTRVQETQYF	TGTGCCAGCAGTTACACAAGAGTCCAAGAGACCCAGTACTTC	NA	NA	TRBV28	TRBJ2-5
CASSPSNLGGTGELFF	TGTGCCAGCTCACCAAGTAATTTGGGAGGCACCGGGGAGCTGTTTTTT	NA	few	TRBV18	TRBJ2-2